The source of this T cell receptor beta chain is a study of PD-L1 blockade in urothelial cancer. The length of the CDR3 is 12 residues. In germline, CDR1 is KGHSH, CDR2 LQKENI. V was shortened by 2 bases and J by 7 bases, with 6 bases between the two germline ends. Using immunoSEQ multiplex PCR, the repertoire was profiled, and TCRdb retains in-frame clones only, with some absent. The data show tens of thousands of clones, 82% seen once. The chain carries TRBV18 and TRBJ2-1, with unresolved D. Here the sequenced sample was PBMCs, taken around atezolizumab (anti-PD-L1) treatment. The receptor's source is a man between 70 and 80 years old with urothelial cancer. CDR3 nucleotides: TGTGCCAGCTCACCAGGCTGGAATGAGCAGTTCTTC. This encodes CASSPGWNEQFF.